These 29 T cell receptor beta chains were all obtained from the same sample, sequenced in a study of monozygotic twins with inflammatory bowel disease. TCRdb reworked the 5' RACE reads into one entry per CDR3 protein, no DNA. This sample's table reports around 99,000 distinct CDR3 sequences. The specimen sequenced was blood. Source of these receptors: a human donor with ulcerative colitis or Crohn's disease, or a healthy co-twin of an affected twin (not recorded which).

CDR3 sequence reads: CSASHRLLDTGELFF. The rearrangement joins TRBV20-1 to TRBJ2-2. The CDR3 consists of 15 residues. Germline assignment: CDR1 DFQATT and CDR2 SNEGSKA (reference sequence).

The gene calls are TRBV5-1 and TRBJ2-1. The CDR3 has 11 amino acids. Germline CDR1 SGHRS, CDR2 YFSETQ. CDR3: CASSFLEQQFF.

The chain joins TRBV20-1 to TRBJ1-1; absent DNA, TCRdb's TRBD1 call cannot be checked. The germline V gene encodes CDR1 DFQATT and CDR2 SNEGSKA (reference sequence). The length of the CDR3 is 14 residues. The CDR3 loop is CSAAWQGGIGEAFF.

The chain recombines TRBV5-4 with TRBJ2-6; with no DNA, the TCRdb D assignment of TRBD2 cannot be verified. CDR1 and CDR2 (germline): SGHNT, YYREEE (reference sequence). The CDR3 has 17 amino acids. The CDR3 reads CASSLVRRDSGANVLTF.

The V call is TRBV28, the J call TRBJ2-6; TCRdb designates TRBD1, a call that cannot be tested without DNA. From germline, CDR1 is MDHEN and CDR2 SYDVKM. CDR3 length: 17 amino acids. The chain's CDR3 is CASSWTGALSGANVLTF.

This chain connects TRBV3-1 to TRBJ2-7. There are 14 residues in the CDR3. Germline loops: CDR1 LGHDT, CDR2 YNNKEL (reference sequence). CDR3 residues: CASSQDLGAYEQYF.

The chain uses TRBV7-9 and TRBJ2-1. This CDR3 region has 14 residues. Germline loops: CDR1 SEHNR, CDR2 FQNEAQ (reference sequence). The CDR3 spells CASSRGATYNEQFF.

The chain carries TRBV6-1 and TRBJ2-2; there is no DNA to check the TCRdb D call of TRBD1. CDR3 length: 15 amino acids. CDR1 is MNHNS, CDR2 SASEGT, per germline. The CDR3: CASSEPGQSDGELFF.

The rearrangement uses TRBV14 and TRBJ2-1; the D call of TRBD2 rests on TCRdb alone, since no DNA is present to check it. The CDR3 consists of 15 residues. Germline CDR1 reads SGHDN; CDR2 reads FVKESK. The CDR3 reads CASSQGTFTYNEQFF.

This chain uses TRBV20-1 with TRBJ2-1; TCRdb's D call of TRBD2 is untestable without DNA. Germline loops: CDR1 DFQATT, CDR2 SNEGSKA (reference sequence). The CDR3 is 14 residues long. CDR3 sequence reads: CSAASGGAGNEQFF.

The rearrangement uses TRBV27 and TRBJ2-7; the TRBD1 assignment by TCRdb is unverifiable without DNA. The germline V gene encodes CDR1 MNHEY and CDR2 SMNVEV (reference sequence). This CDR3 has 15 residues. The CDR3 spells CASSSLRVDAYEQYF.

The chain joins TRBV6-2 or TRBV6-3 to TRBJ2-7; the TCRdb call, TRBD1, lacks DNA for checking. CDR3 length: 15 residues. Germline loops: CDR1 MNHEY, CDR2 SVGEGT. The CDR3 loop reads CASSSRQGSSYEQYF.

V is TRBV7-8 and J is TRBJ1-6. The CDR3 extends over 16 amino acids. Germline values: CDR1 SGHVS, CDR2 FQNEAQ. This chain's CDR3 is CASSSLAVNLNSPLHF.

The chain has TRBV4-2 and TRBJ2-3; TCRdb gives TRBD1 as the D gene, but with no DNA this cannot be confirmed. The CDR3 extends over 17 amino acids. CDR1 is LGHNA and CDR2 is YNFKEQ in the germline V gene. CDR3 protein: CASSQNPGQAMTDTQYF.

The genes are TRBV7-6 and TRBJ1-1. Germline-derived CDR1 and CDR2 are SGHVS and FNYEAQ. The CDR3 is made up of 15 amino acids. CDR3 sequence: CASSLMYKLNTEAFF. The full variable domain, rest sourced from reference TRBV7-6 and TRBJ1-1, is GAGVSQSPRYKVTKRGQDVALRCDPISGHVSLYWYRQALGQGPEFLTYFNYEAQQDKSGLPNDRFSAERPEGSISTLTIQRTEQRDSAMYRCASSLMYKLNTEAFFGQGTRLTVV.

The J gene is TRBJ1-1, the V gene TRBV20-1; absent DNA, TCRdb's TRBD1 call cannot be checked. This CDR3 is 14 amino acids long. The germline V gene has CDR1 DFQATT and CDR2 SNEGSKA (reference sequence). The CDR3 sequence is CSAQTGSEDTEAFF.

The rearrangement uses TRBV20-1 and TRBJ2-3; as DNA is missing, the TRBD1 call by TCRdb cannot be tested. CDR1 is DFQATT, CDR2 SNEGSKA, per germline (reference sequence). This CDR3 spans 15 amino acids. The CDR3 loop is CSAITGQGAADTQYF.

V is TRBV7-9 and J is TRBJ2-7; there is no DNA to check the TCRdb D call of TRBD2. Per the germline V gene, CDR1 is SEHNR and CDR2 is FQNEAQ (reference sequence). This CDR3 is 12 amino acids long. The CDR3 sequence: CASSFRGPEQYF.

The CDR3 sequence: CASSLPSGRDTQYF. J is TRBJ2-3 and V is TRBV28; TCRdb's D gene call, TRBD2, goes unchecked for lack of DNA. Germline CDR1 is MDHEN and CDR2 is SYDVKM. The CDR3 is 14 residues long.

The chain recombines TRBV2 with TRBJ2-5; no DNA is available, so the TRBD2 call from TCRdb remains unchecked. In germline, CDR1 is SNHLY, CDR2 FYNNEI. The CDR3 covers 17 residues. The CDR3 region is CASRPGSSGGARETQYF.

The chain uses TRBV12-3 or TRBV12-4 and TRBJ1-1. The CDR3 runs 11 residues. CDR3 amino acids: CASSLYVMWSF.

This CDR3 reads CASSKVYEGTQYF. V is TRBV6-1 and J is TRBJ2-5; with no DNA, the TCRdb D assignment of TRBD2 cannot be verified. Per the germline V gene, CDR1 is MNHNS and CDR2 is SASEGT. CDR3 length: 13 amino acids.

The V gene is TRBV6-1, the J gene TRBJ2-4; the TCRdb D gene call, TRBD2, has no DNA to confirm it. Germline loops: CDR1 MNHNS, CDR2 SASEGT. The CDR3 runs 18 residues. This chain's CDR3 is CASLLTSGVKWGKNMQYF.

The rearrangement uses TRBV5-6 and TRBJ1-1; TCRdb gives TRBD1 as the D gene, but with no DNA this cannot be confirmed. CDR1 and CDR2 (germline): SGHDT, YYEEEE. CDR3 length equals 15 residues. This chain's CDR3 is CASSHWTLPNTEAFF.

The rearrangement links TRBV27 to TRBJ1-5. Germline CDR1 MNHEY, CDR2 SMNVEV (reference sequence). The CDR3 contains 13 residues. The CDR3 region is CASSLTRYQPQHF.

V is TRBV13 and J is TRBJ2-3; TCRdb calls TRBD1, which cannot be checked without DNA. The CDR3 has 13 amino acids. Germline loops: CDR1 PRHDT, CDR2 FYEKMQ (reference sequence). The CDR3 loop is CASSSGARNTQYF. The full variable domain, in which reference TRBV13 and TRBJ2-3 provide the parts outside the CDR3, is AAGVIQSPRHLIKEKRETATLKCYPIPRHDTVYWYQQGPGQDPQFLISFYEKMQSDKGSIPDRFSAQQFSDYHSELNMSSLELGDSALYFCASSSGARNTQYFGPGTRLTVL.

The chain uses TRBV20-1 and TRBJ1-5; TCRdb designates TRBD1, a call that cannot be tested without DNA. The germline V gene has CDR1 DFQATT and CDR2 SNEGSKA (reference sequence). The CDR3 length is 15 residues. The CDR3 sequence is CSATGTGDSNQPQHF.

V gene TRBV7-2 combines with J gene TRBJ2-3; TCRdb's D call, TRBD2, is unchecked because there is no DNA. Germline-derived CDR1 and CDR2 are SGHTA and FQGNSA. The CDR3 has 16 residues. CDR3: CASSSSRAAGRDTQYF.

The CDR3 protein is CASSFASAGEQFF. The V and J genes are TRBV12-3 or TRBV12-4 and TRBJ2-1; without DNA, the TCRdb call of TRBD2 cannot be checked. CDR3 size: 13 residues.